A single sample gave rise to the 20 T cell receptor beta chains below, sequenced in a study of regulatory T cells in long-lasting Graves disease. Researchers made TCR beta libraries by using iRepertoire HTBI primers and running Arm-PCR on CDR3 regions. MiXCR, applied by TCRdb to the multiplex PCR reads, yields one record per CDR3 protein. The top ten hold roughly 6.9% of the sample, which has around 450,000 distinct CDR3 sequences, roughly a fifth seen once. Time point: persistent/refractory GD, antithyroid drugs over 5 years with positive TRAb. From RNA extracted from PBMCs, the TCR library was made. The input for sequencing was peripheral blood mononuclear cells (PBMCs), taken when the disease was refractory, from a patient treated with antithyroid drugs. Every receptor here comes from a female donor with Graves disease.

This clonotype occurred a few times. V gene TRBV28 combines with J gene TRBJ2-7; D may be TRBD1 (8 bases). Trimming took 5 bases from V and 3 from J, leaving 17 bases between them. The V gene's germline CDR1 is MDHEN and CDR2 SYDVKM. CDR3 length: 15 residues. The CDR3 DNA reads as TGTGCCAGCAGTACAGGGGGGGGGGGGAGCTACGAGCAGTACTTC. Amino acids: CASSTGGGGSYEQYF.

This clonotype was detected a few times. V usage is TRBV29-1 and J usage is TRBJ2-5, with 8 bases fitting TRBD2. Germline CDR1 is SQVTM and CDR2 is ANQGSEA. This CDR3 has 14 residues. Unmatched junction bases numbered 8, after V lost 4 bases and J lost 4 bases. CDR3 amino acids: CSVVLADGGETQYF. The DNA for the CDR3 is TGCAGCGTTGTACTAGCGGATGGCGGAGAGACCCAGTACTTC.

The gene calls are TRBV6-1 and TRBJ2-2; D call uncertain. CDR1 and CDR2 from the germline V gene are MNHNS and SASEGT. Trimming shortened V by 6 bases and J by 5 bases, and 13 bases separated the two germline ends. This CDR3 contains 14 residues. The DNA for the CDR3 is TGTGCCAGCAGATCCGCCGAAATTACCGGGGAGCTGTTTTTT. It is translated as CASRSAEITGELFF.

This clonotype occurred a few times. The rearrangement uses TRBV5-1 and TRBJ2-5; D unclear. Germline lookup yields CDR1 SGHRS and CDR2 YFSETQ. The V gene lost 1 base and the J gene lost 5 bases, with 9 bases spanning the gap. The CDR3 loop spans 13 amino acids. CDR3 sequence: CASSLIPAETQYF. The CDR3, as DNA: TGCGCCAGCAGCTTGATCCCTGCGGAGACCCAGTACTTC. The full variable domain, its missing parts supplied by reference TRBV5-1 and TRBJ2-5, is KAGVTQTPRYLIKTRGQQVTLSCSPISGHRSVSWYQQTPGQGLQFLFEYFSETQRNKGNFPGRFSGRQFSNSRSEMNVSTLELGDSALYLCASSLIPAETQYFGPGTRLLVL.

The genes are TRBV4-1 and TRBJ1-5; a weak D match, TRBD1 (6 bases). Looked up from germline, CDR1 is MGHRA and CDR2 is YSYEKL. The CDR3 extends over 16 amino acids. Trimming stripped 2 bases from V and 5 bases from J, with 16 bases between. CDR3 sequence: CASSQPFRDTDQPQHF. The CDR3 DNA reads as TGCGCCAGCAGCCAACCCTTCCGGGACACCGATCAGCCCCAGCATTTT.

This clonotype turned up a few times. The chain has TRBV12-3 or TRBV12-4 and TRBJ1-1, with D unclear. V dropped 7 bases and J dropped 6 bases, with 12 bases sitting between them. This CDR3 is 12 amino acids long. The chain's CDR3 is CASTIQGSEAFF. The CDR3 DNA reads TGTGCCAGCACCATACAAGGGTCTGAAGCTTTCTTT.

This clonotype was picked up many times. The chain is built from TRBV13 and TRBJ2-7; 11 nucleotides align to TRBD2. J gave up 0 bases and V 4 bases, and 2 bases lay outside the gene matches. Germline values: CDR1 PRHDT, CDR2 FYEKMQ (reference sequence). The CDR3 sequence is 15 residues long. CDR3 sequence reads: CASSSLAGGSYEQYF. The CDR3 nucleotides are TGTGCCAGCAGCTCTCTAGCGGGGGGCTCCTACGAGCAGTACTTC. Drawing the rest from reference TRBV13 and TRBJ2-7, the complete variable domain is AAGVIQSPRHLIKEKRETATLKCYPIPRHDTVYWYQQGPGQDPQFLISFYEKMQSDKGSIPDRFSAQQFSDYHSELNMSSLELGDSALYFCASSSLAGGSYEQYFGPGTRLTVT.

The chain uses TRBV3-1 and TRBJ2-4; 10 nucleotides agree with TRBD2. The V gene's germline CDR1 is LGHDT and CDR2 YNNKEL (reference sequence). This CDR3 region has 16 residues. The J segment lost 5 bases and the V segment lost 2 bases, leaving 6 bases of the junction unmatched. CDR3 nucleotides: TGTGCCAGCAGCCAATCACCTAGCGGGGGAGAAAACATTCAGTACTTC. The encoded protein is CASSQSPSGGENIQYF. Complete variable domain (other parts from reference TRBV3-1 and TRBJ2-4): DTAVSQTPKYLVTQMGNDKSIKCEQNLGHDTMYWYKQDSKKFLKIMFSYNNKELIINETVPNRFSPKSPDKAHLNLHINSLELGDSAVYFCASSQSPSGGENIQYFGAGTRLSVL.

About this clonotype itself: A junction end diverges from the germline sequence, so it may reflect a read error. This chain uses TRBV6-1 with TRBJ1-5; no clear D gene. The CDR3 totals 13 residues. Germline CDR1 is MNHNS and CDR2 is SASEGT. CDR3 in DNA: TGTGCCAGCATCAACCATCCGGATCAGCCCCGGCATTTT. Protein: CASINHPDQPRHF.

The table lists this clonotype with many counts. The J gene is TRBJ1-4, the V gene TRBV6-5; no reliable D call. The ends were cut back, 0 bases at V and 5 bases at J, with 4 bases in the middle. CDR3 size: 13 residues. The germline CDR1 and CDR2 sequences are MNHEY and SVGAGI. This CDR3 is CASSYSNNEKLFF. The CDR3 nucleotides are TGTGCCAGCAGTTACTCTAACAATGAAAAACTGTTTTTT.

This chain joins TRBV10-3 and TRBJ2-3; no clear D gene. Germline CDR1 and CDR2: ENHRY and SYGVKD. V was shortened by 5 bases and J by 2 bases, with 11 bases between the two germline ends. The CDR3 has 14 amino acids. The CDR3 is CAISLLGNTDTQYF. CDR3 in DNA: TGTGCCATCAGTCTTTTAGGGAACACAGATACGCAGTATTTT.

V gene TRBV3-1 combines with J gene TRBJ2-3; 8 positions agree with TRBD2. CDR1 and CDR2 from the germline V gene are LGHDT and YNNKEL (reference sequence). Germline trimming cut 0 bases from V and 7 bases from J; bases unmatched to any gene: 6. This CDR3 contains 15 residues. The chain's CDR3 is CASSQEGLAGHTQYF. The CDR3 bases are TGTGCCAGCAGCCAAGAAGGGCTAGCGGGTCATACGCAGTATTTT.

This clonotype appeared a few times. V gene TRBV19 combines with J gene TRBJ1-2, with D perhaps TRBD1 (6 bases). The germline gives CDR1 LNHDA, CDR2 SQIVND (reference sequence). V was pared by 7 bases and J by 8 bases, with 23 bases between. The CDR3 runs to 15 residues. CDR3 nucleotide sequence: TGTGCCAGTAACCCGATTGGACAGATCTTATGGGGCTACACCTTC. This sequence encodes CASNPIGQILWGYTF.

The CDR3 here is CSAGGTSGNTDTQYF. As DNA, the CDR3 is TGCAGTGCTGGAGGGACTAGCGGGAACACAGATACGCAGTATTTT. The chain has TRBV20-1 and TRBJ2-3; 13 bases line up with TRBD2. The length of the CDR3 is 15 residues. The germline V gene has CDR1 DFQATT and CDR2 SNEGSKA (reference sequence). The V gene end was trimmed by 5 bases and the J gene end by 2 bases; junction bases not matched to a gene: 4.

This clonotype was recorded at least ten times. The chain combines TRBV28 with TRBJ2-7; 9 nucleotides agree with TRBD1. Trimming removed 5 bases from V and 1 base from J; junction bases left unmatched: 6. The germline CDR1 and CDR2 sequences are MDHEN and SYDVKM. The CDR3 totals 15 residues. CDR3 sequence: CASSGTGIGSYEQYF. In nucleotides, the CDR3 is TGTGCCAGCAGTGGGACAGGGATTGGATCCTACGAGCAGTACTTC.

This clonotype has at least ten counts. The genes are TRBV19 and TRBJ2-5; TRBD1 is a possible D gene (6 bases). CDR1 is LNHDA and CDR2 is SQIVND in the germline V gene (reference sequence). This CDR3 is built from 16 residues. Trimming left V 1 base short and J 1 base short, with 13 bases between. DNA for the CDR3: TGTGCCAGTAGTATAGGAGTAGGGGGAGCCCAAGAGACCCAGTACTTC. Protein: CASSIGVGGAQETQYF.

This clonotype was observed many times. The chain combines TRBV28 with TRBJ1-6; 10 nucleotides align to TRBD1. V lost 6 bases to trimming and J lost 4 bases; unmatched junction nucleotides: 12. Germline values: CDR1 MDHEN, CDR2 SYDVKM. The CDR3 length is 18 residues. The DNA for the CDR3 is TGTGCCAGCAGCCCCGACAGGGGGCATCTTTCTTATAATTCACCCCTCCACTTT. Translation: CASSPDRGHLSYNSPLHF.

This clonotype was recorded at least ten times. The CDR3 loop is CASTKGQTNTEAFF. CDR3 sequence (DNA): TGTGCCAGCACCAAAGGACAGACGAACACTGAAGCTTTCTTT. The gene calls are TRBV11-3 and TRBJ1-1, with D possibly TRBD1 on 6 matching bases. V was trimmed by 7 bases and J by 1 base, leaving 13 bases between them. Germline CDR1 is SGHNT and CDR2 is YENEEA. The CDR3 is 14 residues long.

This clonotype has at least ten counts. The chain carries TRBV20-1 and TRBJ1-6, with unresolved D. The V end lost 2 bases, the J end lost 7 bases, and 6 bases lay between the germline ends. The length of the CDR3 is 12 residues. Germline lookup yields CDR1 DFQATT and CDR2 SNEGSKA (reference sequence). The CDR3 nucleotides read TGCAGTGCTAGATTGGGGAATTCACCCCTCCACTTT. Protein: CSARLGNSPLHF.

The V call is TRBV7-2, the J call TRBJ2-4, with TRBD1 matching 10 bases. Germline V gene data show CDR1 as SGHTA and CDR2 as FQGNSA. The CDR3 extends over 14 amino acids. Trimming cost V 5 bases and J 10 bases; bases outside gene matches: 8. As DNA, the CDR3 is TGTGCCAGCAGCCCCCGACAGGGGGCTTTGATTCAGTACTTC. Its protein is CASSPRQGALIQYF.